This T cell receptor beta chain was recovered during a study of blood T cell repertoires in COVID-19. Study at large: Acute-phase and convalescent COVID-19 samples originated in the United States, Italy and Spain.

Germline V gives CDR1 LNHDA, CDR2 SQIVND (reference sequence). The CDR3 is 15 residues long. Trimming cost V 5 bases and J 1 base, with 14 bases left between them. Authors' data handling: By means of reference gene primer amplification, nucleated cell counts were estimated. Using immunoSEQ multiplex PCR, the repertoire was profiled, and TCRdb retains in-frame clones only, with some absent. Clone size and the V and J calls come from that table; the DNA yielded D and trimming. The sample shows roughly 43,000 clones, roughly 84% of them seen only once. The sequenced material came from peripheral blood. V gene TRBV19 combines with J gene TRBJ1-1; D gene uncertain. This TCR was sampled from a woman aged 70 to 79 with acute or convalescent COVID-19. The CDR3 reads CASSRRSRRNTEAFF. In nucleotides, the CDR3 is TGTGCCAGTAGTCGCCGTAGTAGAAGGAACACTGAAGCTTTCTTT.